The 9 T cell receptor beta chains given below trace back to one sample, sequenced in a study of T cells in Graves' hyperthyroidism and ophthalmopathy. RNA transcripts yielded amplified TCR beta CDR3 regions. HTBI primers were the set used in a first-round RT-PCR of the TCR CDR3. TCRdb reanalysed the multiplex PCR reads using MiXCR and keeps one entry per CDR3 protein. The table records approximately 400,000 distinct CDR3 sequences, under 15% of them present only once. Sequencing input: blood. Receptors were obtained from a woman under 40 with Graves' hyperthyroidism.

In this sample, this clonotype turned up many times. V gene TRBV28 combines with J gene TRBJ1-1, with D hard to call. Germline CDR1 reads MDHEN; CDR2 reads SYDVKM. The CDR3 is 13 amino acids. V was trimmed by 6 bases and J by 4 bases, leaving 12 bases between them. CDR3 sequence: CASSQTLITEAFF. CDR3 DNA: TGTGCCAGCAGCCAGACCTTAATCACTGAAGCTTTCTTT.

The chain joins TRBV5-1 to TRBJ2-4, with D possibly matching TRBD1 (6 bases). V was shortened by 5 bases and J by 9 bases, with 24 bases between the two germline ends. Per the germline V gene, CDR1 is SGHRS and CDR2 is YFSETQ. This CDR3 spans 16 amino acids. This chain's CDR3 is CASRDGGAVGLAIQYF. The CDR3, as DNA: TGCGCCAGCAGGGATGGGGGCGCGGTGGGCCTGGCCATTCAGTACTTC.

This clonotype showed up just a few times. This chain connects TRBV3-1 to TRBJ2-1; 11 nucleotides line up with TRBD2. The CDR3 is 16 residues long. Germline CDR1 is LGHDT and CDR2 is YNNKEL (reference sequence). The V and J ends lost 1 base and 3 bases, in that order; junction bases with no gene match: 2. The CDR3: CASSQASGRYYNEQFF. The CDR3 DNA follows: TGTGCCAGCAGCCAAGCTAGCGGGAGGTACTACAATGAGCAGTTCTTC.

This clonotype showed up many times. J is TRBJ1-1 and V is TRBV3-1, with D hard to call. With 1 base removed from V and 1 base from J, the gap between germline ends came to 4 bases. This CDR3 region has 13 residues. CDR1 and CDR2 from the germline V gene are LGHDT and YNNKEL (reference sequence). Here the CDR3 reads CASSQVGNTEAFF. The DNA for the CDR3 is TGTGCCAGCAGCCAAGTAGGGAACACTGAAGCTTTCTTT.

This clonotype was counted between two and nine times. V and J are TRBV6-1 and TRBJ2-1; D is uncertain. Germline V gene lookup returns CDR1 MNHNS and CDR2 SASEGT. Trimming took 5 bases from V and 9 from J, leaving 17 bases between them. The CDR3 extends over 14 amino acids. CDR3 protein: CASSRHTSLGEQFF. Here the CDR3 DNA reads TGTGCCAGCAGTCGACATACCAGCTTAGGTGAGCAGTTCTTC.

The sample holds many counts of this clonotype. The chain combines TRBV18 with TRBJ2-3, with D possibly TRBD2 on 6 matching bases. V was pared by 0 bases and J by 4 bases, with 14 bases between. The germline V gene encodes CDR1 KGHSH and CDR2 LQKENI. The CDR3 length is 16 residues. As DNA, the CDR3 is TGTGCCAGCTCACCACCGCGGGGAAATGACGCAGATACGCAGTATTTT. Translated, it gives CASSPPRGNDADTQYF.

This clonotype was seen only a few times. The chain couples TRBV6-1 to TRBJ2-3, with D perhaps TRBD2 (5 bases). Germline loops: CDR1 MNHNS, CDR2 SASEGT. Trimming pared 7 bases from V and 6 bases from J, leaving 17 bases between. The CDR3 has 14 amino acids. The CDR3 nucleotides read TGTGCCAGCACACCTGGGAGTACCCACGATACGCAGTATTTT. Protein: CASTPGSTHDTQYF.

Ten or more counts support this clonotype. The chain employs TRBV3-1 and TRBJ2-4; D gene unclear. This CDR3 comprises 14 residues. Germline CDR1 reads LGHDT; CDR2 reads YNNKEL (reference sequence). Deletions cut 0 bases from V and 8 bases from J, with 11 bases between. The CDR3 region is CASSQDARVDIQYF. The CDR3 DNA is TGTGCCAGCAGCCAAGACGCCCGGGTGGACATTCAGTACTTC.

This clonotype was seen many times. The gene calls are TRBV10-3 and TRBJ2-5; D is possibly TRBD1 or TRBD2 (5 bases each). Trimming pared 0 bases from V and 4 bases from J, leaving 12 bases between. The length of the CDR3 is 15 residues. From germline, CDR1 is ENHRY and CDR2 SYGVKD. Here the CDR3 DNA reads TGTGCCATCAGTGAGTCTGTGAGGGGTGGAGAGACCCAGTACTTC. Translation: CAISESVRGGETQYF.